This T cell receptor beta chain appears in the sequencing data of a study of identical twins. General study results and limits: Out-of-frame beta chain sequences displayed weaker excess sharing between twins.

Each cDNA held unique molecular identifiers, and template switching gave it a universal primer site. TCRdb fed the 5' RACE reads into MiXCR, producing one record per CDR3 protein. The table shows hundreds of thousands of distinct CDR3 sequences, with approximately 13% occurring only once. This clonotype was seen ten or more times. The antigen is undetermined. Germline lookup yields CDR1 SEHNR and CDR2 FQNEAQ (reference sequence). The V gene end was trimmed by 4 bases and the J gene end by 5 bases; junction bases not matched to a gene: 10. The CDR3 spans 16 residues. A further study also used this sample, focusing on yellow fever vaccine responses in identical twins.

Sequencing input: CD8+ T cells sorted from blood. The receptor was derived from a woman aged 18-29 years in good health. J is TRBJ2-7 and V is TRBV7-9, with 11 bases fitting TRBD2. DNA of the CDR3: TGTGCCAGCAGCTCCGCACTAGCGGGAGCCCCCCACGAGCAGTACTTC. Amino acids: CASSSALAGAPHEQYF.